A single sample is the source of the 24 T cell receptor beta chains below, sequenced in a study of T-cell reconstitution after alpha-beta-depleted transplantation in children. Using unique molecular identifiers, the investigators prepared the TCRbeta library. From the PCR reads, TCRdb called clonotypes with MiXCR, one entry per CDR3 protein. The data show about 460,000 distinct CDR3 sequences, roughly a tenth seen once. The sample here was PBMCs, taken before TCRalphabeta/CD19-depleted stem cell transplant. The receptors originated from a child aged 2 to 10 with inherited bone marrow failure, due to receive a stem cell transplant.

Many counts were recorded for this clonotype. The chain employs TRBV12-3 or TRBV12-4 and TRBJ2-7; the D gene is possibly TRBD1 (5 bases). CDR3 length equals 13 residues. V was trimmed by 6 bases and J by 3 bases, leaving 12 bases between them. The DNA of the CDR3 is TGTGCCAGCAGCTGGCAAGGGGTCTACGAGCAGTACTTC. It is translated as CASSWQGVYEQYF.

Comments on this clonotype: Just one base apart from a much larger clone, this may be a read error. The V gene is TRBV5-5, the J gene TRBJ1-5; D might be TRBD1 (6 bases). The CDR3 runs to 16 residues. The V gene lost 2 bases and the J gene lost 5 bases, with 17 bases spanning the gap. Per the germline V gene, CDR1 is SGHKS and CDR2 is YYEKEE (reference sequence). The CDR3 bases are TGTGCCAGCAGCTTCATATACGGGGGCGGTCATCAGCCCCAGCATTTT. It codes for CASSFIYGGGHQPQHF.

Ten or more counts support this clonotype. V and J are TRBV5-1 and TRBJ2-3; 9 bases align to TRBD1. The CDR3 loop spans 16 amino acids. Per germline, CDR1 SGHRS and CDR2 YFSETQ. The V gene end was trimmed by 2 bases and the J gene end by 4 bases; junction bases not matched to a gene: 8. The CDR3 is CASSFSGQGWADTQYF. The DNA for the CDR3 is TGCGCCAGCAGCTTCAGTGGACAGGGGTGGGCAGATACGCAGTATTTT.

This clonotype has a handful of counts. The chain is built from TRBV28 and TRBJ1-2; D may be TRBD1 (5 bases). The CDR3 covers 15 residues. V gave up 3 bases and J gave up 3 bases, with 14 bases separating them. Germline CDR1 is MDHEN and CDR2 is SYDVKM. The CDR3 protein is CASSFPRDGDYGYTF. CDR3 coding DNA: TGTGCCAGCAGTTTTCCAAGGGACGGAGACTATGGCTACACCTTC.

This clonotype was seen many times. J is TRBJ2-1 and V is TRBV12-3 or TRBV12-4; D is perhaps TRBD2 (5 bases). The CDR3 is 13 amino acids. V lost 6 bases to trimming and J lost 5 bases, with 11 bases between them. The CDR3 DNA is TGTGCCAGCAGACTAGGGTTAGACAATGAGCAGTTCTTC. This translates into CASRLGLDNEQFF.

The chain is built from TRBV5-1 and TRBJ1-1; 8 bases line up with TRBD1. This CDR3 has 16 amino acids. Looked up from germline, CDR1 is SGHRS and CDR2 is YFSETQ. V lost 0 bases and J lost 8; bases outside the gene matches: 12. The CDR3 spells CASSLAPTNRGAEAFF. The CDR3 DNA sequence: TGCGCCAGCAGCTTGGCCCCTACTAACAGGGGGGCCGAAGCTTTCTTT.

The chain joins TRBV30 to TRBJ1-6; TRBD1 matches 8 bases. Germline CDR1 GTSNPN, CDR2 SVGIG (reference sequence). J gave up 9 bases and V 2 bases, and 6 bases lay outside the gene matches. The CDR3 runs to 14 residues. The CDR3 bases are TGTGCCTGGAGTTACACAGGGGGGGGTTCACCCCTCCACTTT. This gives the protein CAWSYTGGGSPLHF.

The V gene is TRBV7-8, the J gene TRBJ2-1; unclear D gene. This CDR3 has 14 residues. V was clipped by 0 bases and J by 12 bases, with 15 bases between them. Per germline, CDR1 SGHVS and CDR2 FQNEAQ. The CDR3 sequence is CASSLALNIPMQFF. The CDR3 DNA reads TGTGCCAGCAGCTTAGCGCTGAACATCCCAATGCAGTTCTTC.

This clonotype was detected ten times or more. The V and J genes are TRBV14 and TRBJ2-7; the D is unclear. Trimming removed 4 bases at V and 4 bases at J, with 8 bases between. The CDR3 sequence is 12 residues long. Germline CDR1 and CDR2: SGHDN and FVKESK. The CDR3 DNA follows: TGTGCCAGCAGCCGCCTGTTTTACGAGCAGTACTTC. Protein product: CASSRLFYEQYF.

This clonotype was detected a few times. This chain uses TRBV6-2 or TRBV6-3 with TRBJ2-1; D remains ambiguous. The CDR3 spans 11 residues. V gave up 10 bases and J gave up 2 bases, with 6 bases separating them. Per germline, CDR1 MNHEY and CDR2 SVGEGT. This CDR3 reads CATLTYNEQFF. In DNA form, the CDR3 reads TGTGCCACCCTTACCTACAATGAGCAGTTCTTC.

In this sample, this clonotype turned up a few times. The chain recombines TRBV5-4 with TRBJ2-1; D is perhaps TRBD2 (7 bases). V shed 0 bases and J shed 8 bases, with 12 bases lying between them. CDR3 length: 14 amino acids. Looked up from germline, CDR1 is SGHNT and CDR2 is YYREEE (reference sequence). CDR3 in DNA: TGTGCCAGCAGCTTGGGCGGGAGACAGGATGAGCAGTTCTTC. Its translation is CASSLGGRQDEQFF.

The chain recombines TRBV2 with TRBJ1-5; 9 bases map to TRBD1. Looked up from germline, CDR1 is SNHLY and CDR2 is FYNNEI. This CDR3 comprises 14 residues. Germline trimming cut 3 bases from V and 5 bases from J; bases unmatched to any gene: 2. CDR3 residues: CASSDRQGDQPQHF. CDR3 in DNA: TGTGCCAGCAGTGATAGACAGGGGGATCAGCCCCAGCATTTT.

The table lists this clonotype with many counts. The CDR3 DNA reads as TGCAGTGCTCTCCGGCCGCAGGTGAAAGAGACCCAGTACTTC. It is translated as CSALRPQVKETQYF. This chain uses TRBV20-1 with TRBJ2-5; no firm D call. Germline CDR1 is DFQATT and CDR2 is SNEGSKA (reference sequence). V dropped 5 bases and J dropped 3 bases, with 16 bases sitting between them. The CDR3 extends over 14 amino acids.

The CDR3 is CASSLSGMDQPQHF. For the CDR3, the DNA is TGTGCCAGCAGTTTATCAGGGATGGATCAGCCCCAGCATTTT. V is TRBV28 and J is TRBJ1-5, with D maybe TRBD1 (5 bases). CDR3 length: 14 residues. With 1 base removed from V and 5 bases from J, the gap between germline ends came to 9 bases. Germline CDR1 reads MDHEN; CDR2 reads SYDVKM.

This chain links TRBV20-1 with TRBJ1-5, with D hard to call. Trimming took off 6 bases at V and 4 bases at J, with 19 bases between the two ends. Germline CDR1 and CDR2: DFQATT and SNEGSKA (reference sequence). This CDR3 comprises 15 residues. The CDR3 is CSAKRVGNPNQPQHF. In DNA form, the CDR3 reads TGCAGTGCCAAAAGGGTGGGGAACCCTAATCAGCCCCAGCATTTT.

At least ten counts were recorded for this clonotype. The V call is TRBV12-3 or TRBV12-4, the J call TRBJ1-4, with 7 bases that match TRBD1. The CDR3 length is 14 residues. J gave up 8 bases and V 6 bases, and 9 bases lay outside the gene matches. CDR3 coding DNA: TGTGCCAGCAGCTTGACAGGGTTCGGCGAAAAACTGTTTTTT. Protein: CASSLTGFGEKLFF.

Concerning this clonotype: This could be a read error, since a much larger clone is one nucleotide away. This sequence joins TRBV5-1 and TRBJ2-3; 11 positions match TRBD2. The germline V gene encodes CDR1 SGHRS and CDR2 YFSETQ. V was clipped by 1 base and J by 7 bases; unmatched bases: 8. This CDR3 has 16 residues. DNA for the CDR3: TGCGCCAGCAGCTTGTGGGCTAGCGGGAGGACAAATACGCAGTATTTT. Its protein product is CASSLWASGRTNTQYF.

Turning to this clonotype: One base away lies a much larger clone, so this may be a sequencing read error. The chain uses TRBV10-1 and TRBJ2-1, with D unclear. The V gene's germline CDR1 is WNHNN and CDR2 SYGVQD (reference sequence). The CDR3 runs 15 residues. Trimming removed 3 bases from V and 3 bases from J, with 12 bases in between. CDR3 sequence: CASSEGLICYNEQFF. Here the CDR3 DNA reads TGCGCCAGCAGTGAAGGCCTCATCTGCTACAATGAGCAGTTCTTC.

The chain couples TRBV11-1 to TRBJ2-4, with 13 bases lining up with TRBD2. This CDR3 region has 21 residues. Trimming cost V 5 bases and J 0 bases; bases outside gene matches: 16. The germline V gene has CDR1 SGHAT and CDR2 FQDESV (reference sequence). The CDR3 region has the DNA TGTGCCAGCAGCAAAGAGCCGGGACTAGCGGGATATGACCTAGCCAAAAACATTCAGTACTTC. It specifies CASSKEPGLAGYDLAKNIQYF.

This clonotype was observed many times. V gene TRBV29-1 combines with J gene TRBJ2-3; 7 bases are shared with TRBD1. Germline V gene sequence: CDR1 SQVTM, CDR2 ANQGSEA. The length of the CDR3 is 12 residues. V lost 3 bases, J lost 9 bases, and 6 bases stayed unmatched. Here the CDR3 DNA reads TGCAGCGTTGATAGACAGGGCGGCACGCAGTATTTT. Its translation: CSVDRQGGTQYF.

This clonotype was observed at least ten times. This chain joins TRBV29-1 and TRBJ2-7, with 11 nucleotides matching TRBD2. Germline CDR1 is SQVTM and CDR2 is ANQGSEA. The CDR3 loop spans 14 amino acids. Trimming removed 6 bases from V and 3 bases from J; junction bases left unmatched: 7. The CDR3 here is CSVNPGTSGYEQYF. The CDR3 DNA reads TGCAGCGTCAACCCCGGGACTAGCGGCTACGAGCAGTACTTC.

This clonotype was detected ten times or more. This chain links TRBV12-3 or TRBV12-4 with TRBJ1-1; D is unclear. The CDR3 runs to 14 residues. Trimming left V 3 bases short and J 4 bases short, with 12 bases between. In nucleotides, the CDR3 is TGTGCCAGCAGTTTTTCGGGTTCTGGCACTGAAGCTTTCTTT. Amino acid sequence: CASSFSGSGTEAFF.

Concerning this clonotype itself: A clone one base away is much larger, so this may be a read error. The J gene is TRBJ2-6, the V gene TRBV4-3, with 7 positions matching TRBD1. The CDR3 has 17 residues. Germline CDR1 LGHNA, CDR2 YSLEER. The CDR3 DNA follows: TGCGCCAGCAGCCAAGACCGAGGGGGCTCTGAGGCCAACGTCCTGACTTTC. Translated: CASSQDRGGSEANVLTF.

This clonotype was seen repeatedly, ten times or more. The chain joins TRBV12-5 to TRBJ1-3; no reliable D call. The ends were cut back, 4 bases at V and 0 bases at J, with 16 bases in the middle. CDR1 and CDR2 from the germline V gene are LGHNT and FRNRAP. The CDR3 length is 17 residues. In nucleotides, the CDR3 is TGTGCTAGTGGTTCCAAATTAGGACCGTTCTCTGGAAACACCATATATTTT. Its translation: CASGSKLGPFSGNTIYF.